The clone carrying this TCR beta chain was counted a few times. Its antigen is currently unknown. TCRdb re-called clones from the PCR reads using MiXCR. In the table there are over 7,000 clones, 14% to 15% of which are singletons. Ahead of thyroid surgery, no patient had received treatment of any kind. The data were obtained in a study of metastatic and nonmetastatic thyroid tumors. The wider study: Malignant thyroid and benign thyroid patients provided blood and tumor or nodule tissue whose repertoires were compared.

Whole-study results and caveats: Across blood and tumor, TCR beta diversity in malignant thyroid tumors was reportedly significantly higher than in benign nodules.

The CDR3 runs 14 residues. Germline V gene lookup returns CDR1 LNHDA and CDR2 SQIVND (reference sequence). Trimming shortened V by 4 bases and J by 7 bases, and 17 bases separated the two germline ends. The TCR originated in a female donor with papillary thyroid cancer or a benign thyroid nodule (not recorded which). Some clones in this sample may be carry-over from other donors' samples. The chain uses TRBV19 and TRBJ2-7, with D unresolved. The sample taken for sequencing was blood. CDR3 sequence: CASSTPWLWVEQYF. In DNA, the CDR3 is TGTGCCAGTAGTACCCCGTGGCTGTGGGTTGAGCAGTACTTC.